This T cell receptor (beta chain) was documented in a study of blood T cell repertoires in COVID-19. Turning to the study itself: Acute and convalescent COVID-19 samples came from the United States, Italy and Spain. Sources were T cells, B-cell-depleted T cells, or PBMCs; the material itself was cDNA or gDNA.

Germline V gene sequence: CDR1 WSHSY, CDR2 SAAADI. The CDR3 runs 15 residues. V shed 5 bases, J shed 0 bases, and the junction held 3 bases outside the gene matches. As processed by the authors: Amplifying reference gene primers gave estimates of nucleated cell counts. Sequencing used immunoSEQ multiplex PCR; TCRdb keeps in-frame clones, though not all of them. Clone size and V and J calls were adopted from that table, with D and trimming inferred from the DNA. The sample yields about 150,000 clones, around 85% seen once. The specimen sequenced was peripheral blood. The chain employs TRBV10-2 and TRBJ2-7; 11 bases are a match to TRBD2. The clonotype originates from a woman aged 55-69 years with acute or convalescent COVID-19. The CDR3 loop is CASSPLAGGSYEQYF. Written as DNA, the CDR3 is TGCGCCAGCAGTCCGCTAGCGGGGGGCTCCTACGAGCAGTACTTC.